This TCR beta chain was retrieved from a study of T cell responses to AZD1222 COVID-19 vaccine. General study results and limits: The CD4 TCRs associated with vaccination extended across spike and predominated at 160-218 and 743-854. Two doses of AZD1222 preceded a rise in Spike-specific TCR breadth and depth. Recipients of AZD1222 seropositive at baseline numbered only 5 or 6.

With regard to this clone: Its matching antigen is unknown.

Profiling relied on immunoSEQ multiplex PCR, and the TCRdb table lists in-frame clones only, not all of them. The sample lists 120,000 to 150,000 clones; 75% to 95% were seen once. The CDR3 totals 16 residues. Trimming removed 2 bases at V and 1 base at J, with 9 bases between. Germline loops: CDR1 SNHLY, CDR2 FYNNEI. The source of this sequence is an adult in good health. This specimen consisted of peripheral blood, obtained on day 0 of MenACWY control vaccination. The chain uses TRBV2 and TRBJ1-6; weak D call: TRBD1 (5 bases). The CDR3 DNA sequence: TGTGCCAGCAGTGAAAGTCAGGGATCCTATAATTCACCCCTCCACTTT. Residues: CASSESQGSYNSPLHF.